One T cell receptor beta chain is described in this entry. Its matching antigen is unknown. These data belong to a study of cytomegalovirus exposure and HLA in healthy donors. Study-level points and caveats: Some segments of the V type, notably TRBV6-2 and TRBV6-3, were excluded as indistinguishable. When presence/absence was analysed, sequencing depth was taken to be roughly uniform across donors.

The PCR contained 60 Vbeta and 13 Jbeta primers. Data came from immunoSEQ multiplex PCR; TCRdb stores just in-frame clones and leaves some out. In the table there are 40,000 to 45,000 clones, 64% of which are singletons. CDR1 and CDR2 (germline): MNHEY, SVGAGI. The CDR3 covers 14 residues. Trimming shortened V by 5 bases and J by 5 bases, and 13 bases separated the two germline ends. V gene TRBV6-5 combines with J gene TRBJ1-5; D perhaps matches TRBD1 (5 bases). The sequence was collected from a human donor in good health. Sample: PBMCs. This chain's CDR3 is CASSATWGDQPQHF. The CDR3, as DNA: TGTGCCAGCAGTGCGACCTGGGGGGATCAGCCCCAGCATTTT.